Presented here are 8 T cell receptor beta chains from one specimen sequenced in a study of shared clonotypes between healthy human individuals. TCRdb's copy holds only in-frame clones and misses some; the assay was immunoSEQ multiplex PCR. The sample has a few million clones, 90% to 95% seen once. The source material was naive CD4+ T cells sorted from blood. Subset given: CD45RA+ positively selected. These receptors were collected from a man between 18 and 35 years old in good health.

This chain connects TRBV5-1 to TRBJ2-1; D possibly corresponds to TRBD1 (6 bases). CDR1 is SGHRS, CDR2 YFSETQ, per germline. The CDR3 consists of 15 residues. V lost 6 bases and J 5 bases, leaving 18 bases between the germline ends. The chain's CDR3 is CASTSDSKINNEQFF. For the CDR3, the DNA is TGCGCCAGCACTTCGGACAGCAAGATAAACAATGAGCAGTTCTTC.

The chain joins TRBV28 to TRBJ2-7, with TRBD1 matching 9 bases. The J segment lost 9 bases and the V segment lost 5 bases, leaving 11 bases of the junction unmatched. Germline V lookup: CDR1 MDHEN, CDR2 SYDVKM. The CDR3 runs 14 residues. CDR3 sequence: CASSPGTGQKGQYF. CDR3 bases: TGTGCCAGCAGTCCCGGGACAGGGCAGAAAGGGCAGTACTTC.

This rearrangement joins TRBV11-2 to TRBJ1-4; 8 nucleotides agree with TRBD1. This CDR3 comprises 15 residues. V lost 5 bases to trimming and J lost 5 bases; unmatched junction nucleotides: 7. The germline CDR1 and CDR2 sequences are SGHAT and FQNNGV. CDR3 sequence: CASSDPGTGNEKLFF. The DNA of the CDR3 is TGTGCCAGCAGCGACCCCGGGACAGGAAATGAAAAACTGTTTTTT. Variable domain in full (rest from reference TRBV11-2 and TRBJ1-4): EAGVAQSPRYKIIEKRQSVAFWCNPISGHATLYWYQQILGQGPKLLIQFQNNGVVDDSQLPKDRFSAERLKGVDSTLKIQPAKLEDSAVYLCASSDPGTGNEKLFFGSGTQLSVL.

The chain joins TRBV28 to TRBJ2-7; TRBD2 matches 7 bases. Germline V CDR1 and CDR2: MDHEN, SYDVKM. The CDR3 runs 16 residues. The V segment lost 6 bases and the J segment 1 base; nucleotides outside the gene matches: 12. The CDR3 DNA is TGTGCCAGCAGGAAAGAAACTAGCGTTTTTTCCTACGAGCAGTACTTC. Its protein is CASRKETSVFSYEQYF.

The rearrangement uses TRBV12-5 and TRBJ2-3, with 11 bases aligning to TRBD1. CDR3 length: 16 amino acids. Germline CDR1 and CDR2: LGHNT and FRNRAP. The ends lost 5 bases at V and 4 bases at J; junction bases unmatched: 8. CDR3 amino acids: CASGRARTGGPDTQYF. CDR3 DNA: TGTGCTAGTGGTCGCGCCCGGACAGGGGGCCCAGATACGCAGTATTTT.

The chain couples TRBV4-1 to TRBJ2-1; D might be TRBD2 (7 bases). Between the trimmed V and J ends, which lost 6 bases and 0 bases, there was a span of 12 bases. There are 15 residues in the CDR3. Germline V gives CDR1 MGHRA, CDR2 YSYEKL. CDR3 in amino acids: CASSKGGSSYNEQFF. In DNA form, the CDR3 reads TGCGCCAGCAGTAAGGGGGGGAGCTCCTACAATGAGCAGTTCTTC.

The rearrangement joins TRBV2 to TRBJ2-1, with no clear D. The CDR3 length is 13 residues. V was trimmed by 8 bases and J by 8 bases, leaving 16 bases between them. CDR1 is SNHLY and CDR2 is FYNNEI in the germline V gene. The CDR3 region has the DNA TGTGCCAGCCTCCGGAGTCCTCGGGATGAGCAGTTCTTC. The encoded protein is CASLRSPRDEQFF.

V gene TRBV25-1 combines with J gene TRBJ2-5; 13 nucleotides match TRBD2. This CDR3 is 13 amino acids long. Germline V gives CDR1 MGHDK, CDR2 SYGVNS. J was trimmed by 7 bases and V by 8 bases; bases with no gene match: 4. The CDR3 spells CASRLAGGGTQYF. In nucleotides, the CDR3 is TGTGCCAGCCGACTAGCGGGGGGAGGGACCCAGTACTTC.